The 27 T cell receptor beta chains below all came from one sample that was sequenced in a study of blood T cell repertoires in COVID-19. TCRdb keeps only in-frame clones here, not all; method: immunoSEQ multiplex PCR. The profile shows around 100,000 clones, approximately 80% of them singletons. Sequenced: peripheral blood. All receptors derive from a human donor in a cohort sampled during active COVID-19.

In this sample, this clone turned up once. The chain recombines TRBV12-3 or TRBV12-4 with TRBJ2-7; 7 bases are shared with TRBD2. The ends lost 1 base at V and 4 bases at J; junction bases unmatched: 1. This CDR3 has 13 residues. The DNA for the CDR3 is TGTGCCAGCAGTTTAGGGGGGGGGTACGAGCAGTACTTC. This sequence encodes CASSLGGGYEQYF.

J is TRBJ2-7 and V is TRBV18; the D is unclear. This CDR3 contains 13 residues. V shed 2 bases and J shed 3 bases, with 8 bases lying between them. From germline, CDR1 is KGHSH and CDR2 LQKENI. The CDR3 DNA sequence: TGTGCCAGCTCACCAGCGACAAGCTACGAGCAGTACTTC. This sequence encodes CASSPATSYEQYF.

V and J are TRBV2 and TRBJ1-5; perhaps TRBD1 as D (5 bases). Per the germline V gene, CDR1 is SNHLY and CDR2 is FYNNEI. The CDR3 sequence is 13 residues long. Trimming took off 10 bases at V and 0 bases at J, with 10 bases between the two ends. For the CDR3, the DNA is TGTGCCACCCAGGGAGGTAGCAATCAGCCCCAGCATTTT. Protein: CATQGGSNQPQHF.

CDR3 sequence (DNA): TGTGCCAGCAGTCCCGAGACAGGGGTATACGCTGAAGCTTTCTTT. Translating it yields CASSPETGVYAEAFF. The V call is TRBV27, the J call TRBJ1-1; 8 nucleotides line up with TRBD1. The germline gives CDR1 MNHEY, CDR2 SMNVEV (reference sequence). J gave up 6 bases and V 5 bases, and 11 bases lay outside the gene matches. CDR3 length: 15 residues.

The chain is built from TRBV7-9 and TRBJ1-1; 10 bases fit TRBD1. In germline, CDR1 is SEHNR, CDR2 FQNEAQ (reference sequence). The CDR3 extends over 14 amino acids. With 5 bases clipped from V and 1 base from J, the junction kept 1 base outside the gene matches. The CDR3 loop is CASSRQGANTEAFF. The CDR3 nucleotides read TGTGCCAGCAGCCGACAGGGGGCGAACACTGAAGCTTTCTTT. The whole variable domain, filled in from reference TRBV7-9 and TRBJ1-1, reads DTGVSQNPRHKITKRGQNVTFRCDPISEHNRLYWYRQTLGQGPEFLTYFQNEAQLEKSRLLSDRFSAERPKGSFSTLEIQRTEQGDSAMYLCASSRQGANTEAFFGQGTRLTVV.

This clone was seen a single time. The chain combines TRBV12-3 or TRBV12-4 with TRBJ1-1; TRBD1 might be the D (6 bases). The V end was cut by 1 base, the J end by 6 bases, with 9 bases between. The CDR3 totals 13 residues. The CDR3 DNA follows: TGTGCCAGCAGTTTAGTGGCAGGGGCTGAAGCTTTCTTT. This codes for CASSLVAGAEAFF.

The gene calls are TRBV12-3 or TRBV12-4 and TRBJ2-2; weak D call: TRBD1 (6 bases). V shed 7 bases and J shed 7 bases, with 10 bases lying between them. The CDR3 spans 12 residues. The CDR3 DNA follows: TGTGCCAGCAATAGGGGGAGCGGGGAGCTGTTTTTT. This translates into CASNRGSGELFF.

The rearrangement joins TRBV19 to TRBJ2-5; TRBD1 might be the D (6 bases). This CDR3 is built from 13 residues. CDR1 is LNHDA and CDR2 is SQIVND in the germline V gene (reference sequence). The germline V and J ends were trimmed by 4 bases and 4 bases, with 10 bases remaining between them. CDR3 sequence: CASSTQGTETQYF. In DNA, the CDR3 is TGTGCCAGTAGTACACAGGGAACAGAGACCCAGTACTTC.

The V gene is TRBV6-5, the J gene TRBJ2-7, with a possible D match to TRBD1 (6 bases). The V end lost 9 bases, the J end lost 5 bases, and 20 bases lay between the germline ends. CDR1 and CDR2 (germline): MNHEY, SVGAGI. The CDR3 totals 14 residues. The CDR3 DNA reads TGTGCCAGTAGAACCCAGGGGTTTAAGGACGAGCAGTACTTC. This encodes CASRTQGFKDEQYF.

The gene calls are TRBV4-3 and TRBJ2-7; D is unresolved. CDR1 LGHNA and CDR2 YSLEER come from the germline V gene. V gave up 2 bases and J gave up 0 bases, with 11 bases separating them. The CDR3 is 15 residues long. In nucleotides, the CDR3 is TGCGCCAGCAGCCAAAATCTCGGGTCCTCCTACGAGCAGTACTTC. Amino acid sequence: CASSQNLGSSYEQYF.

The chain carries TRBV12-3 or TRBV12-4 and TRBJ1-1; 8 bases fit TRBD1. The ends lost 3 bases at V and 7 bases at J; junction bases unmatched: 4. This CDR3 comprises 13 residues. The chain's CDR3 is CASSFAGGFEAFF. For the CDR3, the DNA is TGTGCCAGCAGTTTCGCAGGGGGCTTTGAAGCTTTCTTT.

The chain employs TRBV12-3 or TRBV12-4 and TRBJ1-1; possibly TRBD1 for D (5 bases). V was pared by 5 bases and J by 0 bases, with 7 bases between. The CDR3 runs 13 residues. The CDR3 here is CASSGTVNTEAFF. As DNA, the CDR3 is TGTGCCAGCAGTGGGACTGTGAACACTGAAGCTTTCTTT.

This clone has just a few counts. V and J are TRBV5-1 and TRBJ2-3; 8 bases fit TRBD1. Per germline, CDR1 SGHRS and CDR2 YFSETQ. The CDR3 loop spans 14 amino acids. The trim removed 3 bases at V and 3 bases at J, leaving 3 bases unmatched. The CDR3 coding sequence is TGCGCCAGCAGCTCGGACAGGGAAACAGATACGCAGTATTTT. Translation: CASSSDRETDTQYF.

The rearrangement uses TRBV29-1 and TRBJ1-4; D is uncertain. Germline CDR1 and CDR2: SQVTM and ANQGSEA. This CDR3 contains 13 residues. The V end was cut by 4 bases, the J end by 0 bases, with 6 bases between. CDR3 region: CSVVPTTNEKLFF. The CDR3 DNA follows: TGCAGCGTTGTCCCTACAACTAATGAAAAACTGTTTTTT.

The chain combines TRBV18 with TRBJ2-5; TRBD1 matches 7 bases. CDR3 length: 14 residues. V shed 2 bases and J 4 bases; nucleotides not matched to a gene: 4. Germline V gives CDR1 KGHSH, CDR2 LQKENI. The CDR3 DNA reads TGTGCCAGCTCACCAACAGGGGCGGGAGAGACCCAGTACTTC. Its translation: CASSPTGAGETQYF.

The genes are TRBV6-6 and TRBJ1-2; 7 bases line up with TRBD1. Germline CDR1 reads MNHNY; CDR2 reads SVGAGI (reference sequence). The length of the CDR3 is 14 residues. Trimming at V came to 6 bases and at J to 6 bases, leaving 10 bases not matched to a gene. The CDR3, as DNA: TGTGCCAGCAGACGACAGGGCCGTTTTGATGGCTACACCTTC. Translating it yields CASRRQGRFDGYTF.

V and J are TRBV7-2 and TRBJ2-4; D is unclear. The V and J ends lost 0 bases and 7 bases respectively, with 7 bases between them. This CDR3 has 13 amino acids. Germline V CDR1 and CDR2: SGHTA, FQGNSA. CDR3 sequence: CASSLAPENIQYF. The CDR3 nucleotides read TGTGCCAGCAGCTTAGCCCCCGAGAACATTCAGTACTTC.

The chain employs TRBV6-6 and TRBJ1-5; D gene uncertain. The V gene's germline CDR1 is MNHNY and CDR2 SVGAGI (reference sequence). This CDR3 comprises 13 residues. V lost 6 bases and J 4 bases, leaving 10 bases between the germline ends. The CDR3 is CASSPGGNQPQHF. The CDR3 DNA is TGTGCCAGCAGCCCAGGAGGGAATCAGCCCCAGCATTTT.

This clone was detected only a few times. V gene TRBV3-1 (or the pseudogene TRBV3-2) combines with J gene TRBJ2-7; D not certain. CDR1 is LGHDT and CDR2 is YNNKEL in the germline V gene (reference sequence). CDR3 length: 12 residues. The V and J ends lost 1 base and 3 bases respectively, with 4 bases between them. The CDR3 is CASSQVSYEQYF. In DNA form, the CDR3 reads TGTGCCAGCAGCCAAGTTAGCTACGAGCAGTACTTC.

This chain joins TRBV12-5 and TRBJ1-5; 10 bases match TRBD1. Germline CDR1 reads LGHNT; CDR2 reads FRNRAP. The CDR3 covers 15 residues. V lost 2 bases to trimming and J lost 4 bases; unmatched junction nucleotides: 2. The CDR3: CASGLLDRGNQPQHF. DNA for the CDR3: TGTGCTAGTGGTTTGTTGGACAGGGGGAATCAGCCCCAGCATTTT.

This chain links TRBV9 with TRBJ2-3, with D tentatively TRBD1 (6 bases). Trimming removed 0 bases from V and 5 bases from J, with 10 bases in between. CDR3 length: 14 amino acids. Germline CDR1 is SGDLS and CDR2 is YYNGEE. The CDR3: CASSVDRAKDTQYF. The CDR3 nucleotides read TGTGCCAGCAGCGTAGACAGGGCCAAAGATACGCAGTATTTT.

The chain combines TRBV6-5 with TRBJ1-2, with 8 bases that match TRBD1. From germline, CDR1 is MNHEY and CDR2 SVGAGI. The CDR3 runs to 13 residues. The junction had 1 base not matched to a gene; V was cut back by 6 bases and J by 1 base. CDR3 sequence: CASRGQVNYGYTF. The CDR3 nucleotides are TGTGCCAGCAGGGGACAGGTTAACTATGGCTACACCTTC.

This sequence joins TRBV27 and TRBJ1-5, with 7 bases lining up with TRBD1. This CDR3 contains 15 residues. V gave up 2 bases and J gave up 1 base; unmatched junction bases: 2. Germline loops: CDR1 MNHEY, CDR2 SMNVEV (reference sequence). CDR3 residues: CASSLEGASNQPQHF. The CDR3 bases are TGTGCCAGCAGTTTAGAGGGGGCAAGCAATCAGCCCCAGCATTTT.

The DNA of the CDR3 is TGTGCCAGCAGCGTAGGGTCTAGCGGGGTTACAGATACGCAGTATTTT. Translated: CASSVGSSGVTDTQYF. The V and J genes are TRBV9 and TRBJ2-3; 9 nucleotides match TRBD2. The ends lost 0 bases at V and 3 bases at J; junction bases unmatched: 5. The CDR3 runs 16 residues. Germline V gives CDR1 SGDLS, CDR2 YYNGEE.

The J gene is TRBJ2-1, the V gene TRBV9, with 16 bases identical to TRBD2. This CDR3 has 16 residues. V gave up 1 base and J gave up 10 bases; unmatched junction bases: 5. Germline values: CDR1 SGDLS, CDR2 YYNGEE. CDR3 sequence (DNA): TGTGCCAGCAGCGTACGTGGGACTAGCGGGGGGGCAGAGCAGTTCTTC. Protein sequence: CASSVRGTSGGAEQFF.

The genes are TRBV7-9 and TRBJ1-3, with a weak D call TRBD1 (6 bases). Germline lookup yields CDR1 SEHNR and CDR2 FQNEAQ (reference sequence). Trimming stripped 5 bases from V and 0 bases from J, with 20 bases between. This CDR3 is built from 18 residues. CDR3 amino acids: CASSRDVGGAYSGNTIYF. In DNA, the CDR3 is TGTGCCAGCAGCCGGGATGTCGGGGGGGCATACTCTGGAAACACCATATATTTT.

This chain joins TRBV7-8 and TRBJ2-7; D gene unclear. This CDR3 spans 12 amino acids. V was trimmed by 4 bases and J by 1 base, leaving 5 bases between them. Germline V gene sequence: CDR1 SGHVS, CDR2 FQNEAQ. CDR3 DNA: TGTGCCAGCAGCTCCTATTCCTACGAGCAGTACTTC. It translates to CASSSYSYEQYF.